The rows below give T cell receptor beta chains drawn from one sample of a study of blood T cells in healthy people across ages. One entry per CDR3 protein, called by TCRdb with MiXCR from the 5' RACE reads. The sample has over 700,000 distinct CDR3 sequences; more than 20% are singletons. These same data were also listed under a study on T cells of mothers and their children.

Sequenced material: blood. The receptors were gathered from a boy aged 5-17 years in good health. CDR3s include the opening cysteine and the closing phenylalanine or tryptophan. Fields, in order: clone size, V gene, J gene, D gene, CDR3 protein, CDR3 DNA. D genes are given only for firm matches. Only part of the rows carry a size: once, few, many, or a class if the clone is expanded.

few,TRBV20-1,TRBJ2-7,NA,CSASPPDGPYEQYF,TGCAGTGCTAGCCCCCCGGACGGACCCTACGAGCAGTACTTC
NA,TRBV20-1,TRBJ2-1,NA,CSARGPTNSYNEQFF,TGCAGTGCTAGAGGGCCCACTAACTCCTACAATGAGCAGTTCTTC
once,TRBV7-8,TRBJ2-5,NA,CASSLDGQIQETQYF,TGTGCCAGCAGCTTAGACGGGCAAATTCAAGAGACCCAGTACTTC
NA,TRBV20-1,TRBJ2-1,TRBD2,CSARAPGLAGYNEQFF,TGCAGTGCTAGAGCTCCGGGACTAGCGGGATACAATGAGCAGTTCTTC
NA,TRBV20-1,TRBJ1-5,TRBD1,CSARRGQGVFGENQPQHF,TGCAGTGCTAGGCGAGGACAGGGGGTTTTCGGCGAAAATCAGCCCCAGCATTTT
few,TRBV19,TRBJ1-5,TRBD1,CASSTGQGMGNQPQHF,TGTGCCAGTAGTACCGGACAGGGGATGGGCAATCAGCCCCAGCATTTT
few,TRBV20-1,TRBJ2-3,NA,CSARKTPISTDTQYF,TGCAGTGCTAGAAAGACACCCATAAGCACAGATACGCAGTATTTT
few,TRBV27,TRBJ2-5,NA,CASGTLETQYF,TGTGCCAGCGGAACATTGGAGACCCAGTACTTC
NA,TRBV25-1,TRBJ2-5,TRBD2,CASSELGGGETQYF,TGTGCCAGCAGTGAATTGGGCGGGGGAGAGACCCAGTACTTC
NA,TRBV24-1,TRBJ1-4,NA,CATSDPAGQGAEKLFF,TGTGCCACCAGTGATCCGGCAGGTCAGGGAGCTGAAAAACTGTTTTTT
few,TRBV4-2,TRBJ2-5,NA,CASSQGEGPLEYF,TGTGCCAGCAGCCAAGGCGAGGGCCCCCTCGAGTACTTC
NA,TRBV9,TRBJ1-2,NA,CASSSGNFKKNYGYTF,TGTGCCAGCAGCTCCGGGAACTTCAAGAAAAACTATGGCTACACCTTC
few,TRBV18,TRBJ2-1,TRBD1,CASSLQGALYNEQFF,TGTGCCAGCTCACTACAGGGGGCCCTCTACAATGAGCAGTTCTTC
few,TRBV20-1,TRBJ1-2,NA,CSAVRASYGYTF,TGCAGTGCAGTTCGGGCTTCCTATGGCTACACCTTC
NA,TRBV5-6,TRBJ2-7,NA,CASSFSPGQVLSYEQYF,TGTGCCAGCAGTTTTAGTCCGGGACAAGTTCTCTCCTACGAGCAGTACTTC
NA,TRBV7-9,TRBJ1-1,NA,CASSFGLGANTEAFF,TGTGCCAGCAGTTTCGGATTGGGGGCGAACACTGAAGCTTTCTTT
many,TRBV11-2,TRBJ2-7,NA,CASSSGYYEQYF,TGTGCCAGCTCGTCGGGATATTACGAGCAGTACTTC
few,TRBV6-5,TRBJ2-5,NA,CATSSEGFGTETQYF,TGTGCCACATCCTCCGAAGGCTTTGGGACAGAGACCCAGTACTTC
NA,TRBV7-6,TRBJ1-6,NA,CANSLGGGGYNSPLHF,TGCGCCAACAGCTTAGGAGGCGGCGGTTATAATTCACCCCTCCACTTT
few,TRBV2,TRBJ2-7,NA,CASKEDSYEQYF,TGTGCCAGCAAGGAGGACAGCTACGAGCAGTACTTC
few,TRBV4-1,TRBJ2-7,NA,CASSQVLDEQYF,TGCGCCAGCAGCCAAGTTCTAGACGAGCAGTACTTC
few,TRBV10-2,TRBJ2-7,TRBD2,CASSELAGEQYF,TGCGCCAGCAGTGAACTAGCGGGCGAGCAGTACTTC
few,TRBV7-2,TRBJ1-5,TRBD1,CASSFRTGGSQPQHF,TGCGCCAGCAGCTTTCGGACAGGGGGCAGTCAGCCCCAGCATTTT
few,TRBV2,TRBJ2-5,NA,CASSVVGVPQETQYF,TGTGCCAGCAGCGTCGTCGGGGTACCCCAAGAGACCCAGTACTTC
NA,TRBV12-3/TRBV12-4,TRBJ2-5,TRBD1,CASTLQGGQETQYF,TGTGCCAGCACGTTACAGGGGGGACAAGAGACCCAGTACTTC
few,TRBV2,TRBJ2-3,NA,CASRLPPSSDTQYF,TGTGCCAGCAGACTGCCCCCATCATCAGATACGCAGTATTTT
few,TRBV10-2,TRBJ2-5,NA,CASSESPPYQETQYF,TGCGCCAGCAGTGAGTCCCCGCCTTACCAGGAGACCCAGTACTTC
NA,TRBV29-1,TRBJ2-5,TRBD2,CSAEGGRHGETQYF,TGCAGCGCCGAGGGAGGGAGGCATGGAGAGACCCAGTACTTC
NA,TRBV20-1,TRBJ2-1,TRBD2,CSAPILAGIVDEQFF,TGCAGTGCTCCTATACTAGCGGGAATCGTCGATGAGCAGTTCTTC
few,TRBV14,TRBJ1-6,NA,CASSQERVPNSPLRF,TGTGCCAGCAGCCAAGAAAGGGTGCCCAATTCACCCCTCCGCTTT
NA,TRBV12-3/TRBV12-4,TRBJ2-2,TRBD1,CASSVSGQDHGELFF,TGTGCCAGCAGTGTATCGGGACAGGATCACGGGGAGCTGTTTTTT
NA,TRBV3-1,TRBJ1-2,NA,CASATGGDYGYTF,TGTGCCAGCGCCACCGGCGGAGACTATGGCTACACCTTC
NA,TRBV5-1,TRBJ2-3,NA,CASSLVAAATDTQYF,TGCGCCAGCAGCTTGGTCGCAGCGGCCACAGATACGCAGTATTTT
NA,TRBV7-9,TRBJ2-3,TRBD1,CAITIKDGTASTDTQYF,TGTGCCATCACTATTAAGGATGGGACAGCCAGCACAGATACGCAGTATTTT
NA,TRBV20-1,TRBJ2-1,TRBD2,CSARPAGGAYNEQFF,TGCAGTGCTAGACCAGCGGGGGGCGCCTACAATGAGCAGTTCTTC
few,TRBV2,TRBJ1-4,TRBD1,CASTRTGGSEKLFF,TGTGCCAGCACCCGGACAGGGGGCAGTGAAAAACTGTTTTTT
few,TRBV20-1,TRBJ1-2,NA,CSARVESSYGYTF,TGCAGTGCTAGAGTTGAGAGTTCTTATGGCTACACCTTC
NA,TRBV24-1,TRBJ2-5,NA,CATSDQTSPWETQYF,TGTGCCACCAGTGACCAGACGAGTCCTTGGGAGACCCAGTACTTC
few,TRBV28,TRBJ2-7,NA,CASSLPGPASEQYF,TGTGCCAGCAGTTTACCCGGCCCAGCGAGCGAGCAGTACTTC
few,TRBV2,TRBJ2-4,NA,CASRAPSGKNIQYF,TGTGCCAGCAGGGCCCCGAGCGGAAAAAACATTCAGTACTTC
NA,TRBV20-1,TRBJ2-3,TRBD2,CSARDSGTTDTQYF,TGCAGTGCTAGAGATAGCGGGACAACAGATACGCAGTATTTT
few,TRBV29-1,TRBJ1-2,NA,CSVVFMVGEEWGVYGYTF,TGCAGCGTTGTCTTCATGGTCGGCGAGGAGTGGGGGGTCTATGGCTACACCTTC
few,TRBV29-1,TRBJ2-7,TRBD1,CSAAPGQDYEQYF,TGCAGCGCCGCCCCGGGACAGGACTACGAGCAGTACTTC
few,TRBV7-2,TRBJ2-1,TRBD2,CASSLGTSGGAYNEQFF,TGTGCCAGCAGCTTAGGGACTAGCGGGGGGGCGTACAATGAGCAGTTCTTC
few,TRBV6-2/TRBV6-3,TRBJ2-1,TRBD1,CASSPRDRAMNEQFF,TGTGCCAGCAGTCCCCGGGACAGGGCGATGAATGAGCAGTTCTTC
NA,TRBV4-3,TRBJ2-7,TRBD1,CASSQDRGGPGEQYF,TGCGCCAGCAGCCAAGATCGAGGGGGCCCTGGGGAGCAGTACTTC
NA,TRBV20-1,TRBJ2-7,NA,CSANLPGRAGYEQYF,TGCAGTGCTAACCTTCCGGGGCGGGCAGGCTACGAGCAGTACTTC
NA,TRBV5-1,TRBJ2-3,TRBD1,CASSLRGQGATDTQYF,TGCGCCAGCAGCTTGCGGGGACAGGGCGCGACAGATACGCAGTATTTT
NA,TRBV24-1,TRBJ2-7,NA,CATTQRFF,TGTGCCACCACCCAAAGGTTCTTC
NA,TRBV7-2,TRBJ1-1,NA,CASSLDTHREAFF,TGTGCCAGCAGCTTAGATACCCATCGGGAAGCTTTCTTT
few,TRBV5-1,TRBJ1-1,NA,CASSLDSLGTEAFF,TGCGCCAGCAGCCTCGACAGCCTTGGCACTGAAGCTTTCTTT
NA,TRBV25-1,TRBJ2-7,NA,CVSSEFQGFYEQYF,TGTGTCAGCAGTGAATTTCAGGGTTTCTACGAGCAGTACTTC
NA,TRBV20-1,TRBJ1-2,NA,CSAPHRESGGYTF,TGCAGTGCACCTCACAGGGAATCAGGTGGCTACACCTTC
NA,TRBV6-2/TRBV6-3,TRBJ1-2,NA,CASSLLDSAYGYTF,TGTGCCAGCAGTCTACTGGACAGCGCATACGGCTACACCTTC